This section outlines one TCR beta chain sequence together with its context. In the study's own analysis: By means of reference gene primer amplification, nucleated cell counts were estimated. Using immunoSEQ multiplex PCR, the repertoire was profiled, and TCRdb retains in-frame clones only, with some absent. V and J calls and clone size are those listed in that table; D and trimming were worked out from the DNA. The sample records about 210,000 clones, around 83% being singletons. This entry belongs to a study of blood T cell repertoires in COVID-19. Study overall: Donors in the United States, Italy and Spain gave samples during acute or convalescent COVID-19. In each case, the material was cDNA or gDNA derived from T cells, B-cell-depleted T cells, or PBMCs.

The TCR originated in a woman aged 50 to 60 with acute or convalescent COVID-19. Specimen: peripheral blood.

CDR3: CASSSWGPQETQYF. Here the CDR3 DNA reads TGCGCCAGCAGCTCATGGGGGCCCCAAGAGACCCAGTACTTC. The rearrangement uses TRBV5-1 and TRBJ2-5; possibly TRBD1 for D (6 bases). This CDR3 is built from 14 residues. V gave up 3 bases and J gave up 1 base, with 10 bases separating them. CDR1 is SGHRS and CDR2 is YFSETQ in the germline V gene.